Listed here is a single T cell receptor beta chain. Original handling: Reference gene primer amplification gave nucleated cell count estimates. The repertoire was sequenced with immunoSEQ multiplex PCR; TCRdb's copy has only in-frame clones and lacks some. V and J calls and clone size are copied from that table; D and trimming were computed from the DNA. The sample holds around 200,000 clones, approximately 80% seen once. After removal of 3 bases from V and 2 bases from J, the junction contained 2 bases not matched to a gene. The CDR3 length is 15 residues. Germline V gene data show CDR1 as MGHRA and CDR2 as YSYEKL. These data come from a study of blood T cell repertoires in COVID-19. Study-wide background: The United States, Italy and Spain supplied acute and convalescent COVID-19 samples.

The V call is TRBV4-1, the J call TRBJ2-7, with 12 bases matching TRBD2. Source material: peripheral blood. This clonotype originated in a man in his forties or fifties who had recovered from COVID-19. The CDR3: CASSHGLAGPYEQYF. The CDR3 DNA reads TGCGCCAGCAGCCATGGACTAGCGGGGCCCTACGAGCAGTACTTC.